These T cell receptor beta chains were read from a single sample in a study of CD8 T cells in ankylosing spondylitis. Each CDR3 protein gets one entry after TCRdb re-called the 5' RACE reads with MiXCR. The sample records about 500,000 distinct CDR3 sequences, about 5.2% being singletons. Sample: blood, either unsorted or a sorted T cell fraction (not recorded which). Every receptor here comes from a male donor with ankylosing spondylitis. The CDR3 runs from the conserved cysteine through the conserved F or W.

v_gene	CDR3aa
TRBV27	CASSLKVGTGELFF
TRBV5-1	CASSTDTYEQYF
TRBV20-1	CSARALVLLGAGEQYF
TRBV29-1	CSALTQGDWYEQYF
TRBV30	CAWSVKGRGLAGEVDEQFF
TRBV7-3	CASSLFGGELYEQYF
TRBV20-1	CSASRDYLTDTQYF
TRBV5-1	CASSLAVGGVYGYTF
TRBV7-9	CASSSGTREGYTF
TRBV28	CASSIQGYTQYF
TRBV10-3	CAISGGANNSPLHF
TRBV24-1	CATSDPGQLNNEQFF
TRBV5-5	CASSLYRDNEKLFF
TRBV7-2	CASSLEAGLGNTIYF
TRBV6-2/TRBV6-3	CASSYGSGDSYEQYF
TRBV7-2	CASSPASGLSYNEQFF
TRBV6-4	CASSASTGANYGYTF
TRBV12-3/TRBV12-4	CASSLRNTIYF
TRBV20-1	CSVQAGGLTRTQYF
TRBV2	CASKGLAGGDLETQYF
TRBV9	CASSTSGGPQETQYF
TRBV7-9	CASSLGAQTQHF
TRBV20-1	CSARDRGLAGYNEQFF
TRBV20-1	CSAHQPDNEQFF
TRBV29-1	CSVDRVLPNTEAFF
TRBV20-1	CSARDPKWTQYF
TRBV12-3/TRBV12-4	CASSLTEEKLFF
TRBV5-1	CASSFFTDTQYF
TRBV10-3	CASTPERLSYEQYF
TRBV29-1	CSVRRDFPETQYF
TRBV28	CASSLIGSGANVLTF